Each of the 32 T cell receptor beta chains below was sequenced from the same sample in a study of T cell changes during pregnancy in multiple sclerosis. Using immunoSEQ multiplex PCR, the repertoire was profiled, and TCRdb retains in-frame clones only, with some absent. Found here are about 25,000 clones, roughly nine tenths of them singletons; the top ten hold 10% to 15%. The source material was CD8+ T cells from peripheral blood mononuclear cells, sampled in the first trimester of pregnancy. The receptors derive from a female donor in good health, enrolled as a control in a pregnancy study.

This chain joins TRBV13 and TRBJ2-5, with 8 nucleotides matching TRBD1. The DNA end is more similar to TRBJ2-7, so the J call may be wrong. Germline V gene data show CDR1 as PRHDT and CDR2 as FYEKMQ (reference sequence). This CDR3 spans 14 amino acids. This CDR3 reads CASSLWDRLYEQYF. Here the CDR3 DNA reads TGTGCCAGCAGCTTATGGGACAGGTTGTACGAGCAGTACTTC.

This chain joins TRBV4-2 and TRBJ2-1, with 9 bases fitting TRBD2. Looked up from germline, CDR1 is LGHNA and CDR2 is YNFKEQ. The CDR3 is made up of 18 amino acids. V shed 0 bases and J 5 bases; nucleotides not matched to a gene: 11. This CDR3 is CASSQDQPWVAGDNEQFF. CDR3 bases: TGTGCCAGCAGCCAAGATCAGCCCTGGGTAGCGGGAGACAATGAGCAGTTCTTC.

The genes are TRBV9 and TRBJ2-1; TRBD1 aligns across 7 bases. The ends lost 4 bases at V and 4 bases at J; junction bases unmatched: 8. From germline, CDR1 is SGDLS and CDR2 YYNGEE. The CDR3 is 15 amino acids. The DNA of the CDR3 is TGTGCCAGCAGCCAGACACCAGGGGGTTACAATGAGCAGTTCTTC. Its protein is CASSQTPGGYNEQFF.

The chain couples TRBV25-1 to TRBJ2-7, with D perhaps matching TRBD1 (6 bases). V lost 2 bases and J 2 bases, leaving 19 bases between the germline ends. The germline CDR1 and CDR2 sequences are MGHDK and SYGVNS. This CDR3 comprises 17 residues. For the CDR3, the DNA is TGTGCCAGCAGTGAAGCGACTACAGGGTCGCCAACCTACGAGCAGTACTTC. Its translation is CASSEATTGSPTYEQYF.

The gene calls are TRBV4-3 and TRBJ2-3, with D unclear. The CDR3 extends over 15 amino acids. Germline V gene data show CDR1 as LGHNA and CDR2 as YSLEER. Trimming removed 1 base from V and 5 bases from J, with 13 bases in between. The CDR3 nucleotides read TGCGCCAGCAGCCAAGTTTACAGATTAGGAGATACGCAGTATTTT. Translating it yields CASSQVYRLGDTQYF.

A remark on this clone: Germline is not matched at one junction end, which may reflect a read error. The identical CDR3 is also encoded by other nucleotide sequences in the sample. The V gene is TRBV19, the J gene TRBJ1-2, with D possibly matching TRBD1 (5 bases). The CDR3 totals 14 residues. Germline assignment: CDR1 LNHDA and CDR2 SQIVND (reference sequence). The CDR3, as DNA: TGTGCTAGTAGTAGTCAGCCCGGGGGCTATGGCTACACCTTC. It specifies CASSSQPGGYGYTF.

The gene calls are TRBV19 and TRBJ1-6; 8 nucleotides line up with TRBD1. CDR3 size: 16 residues. J was trimmed by 4 bases and V by 10 bases; bases with no gene match: 12. Per the germline V gene, CDR1 is LNHDA and CDR2 is SQIVND (reference sequence). In DNA, the CDR3 is TGTGCCACTGCACGCGTCCGGGACAGGTATAATTCACCCCTCCACTTT. It codes for CATARVRDRYNSPLHF.

This sequence joins TRBV6-5 and TRBJ2-2, with a possible D match to TRBD2 (6 bases). The ends were cut back, 7 bases at V and 3 bases at J, with 12 bases in the middle. The CDR3 covers 14 residues. Germline V gives CDR1 MNHEY, CDR2 SVGAGI. CDR3 DNA: TGTGCCAGCAAGGCTGGCGGGGACACCGGGGAGCTGTTTTTT. Protein product: CASKAGGDTGELFF.

The rearrangement links TRBV7-6 to TRBJ2-7; 7 bases map to TRBD1. CDR3 size: 14 residues. Germline loops: CDR1 SGHVS, CDR2 FNYEAQ. The J segment lost 0 bases and the V segment lost 5 bases, leaving 4 bases of the junction unmatched. The CDR3 protein is CASSTGDSSYEQYF. CDR3 nucleotides: TGTGCCAGCAGCACCGGGGACAGCTCCTACGAGCAGTACTTC.

V gene TRBV30 combines with J gene TRBJ1-3, with no clear D. The germline V gene encodes CDR1 GTSNPN and CDR2 SVGIG (reference sequence). This CDR3 spans 13 amino acids. Trimming removed 5 bases from V and 0 bases from J, with 8 bases in between. CDR3 in amino acids: CAWAVSSGNTIYF. The CDR3 DNA reads TGTGCCTGGGCGGTTAGCTCTGGAAACACCATATATTTT.

The chain couples TRBV2 to TRBJ2-3; D is unclear. CDR1 SNHLY and CDR2 FYNNEI come from the germline V gene. V dropped 2 bases and J dropped 5 bases, with 17 bases sitting between them. The CDR3 has 16 amino acids. This CDR3 reads CASSERLGVERDTQYF. As DNA, the CDR3 is TGTGCCAGCAGTGAACGTTTAGGAGTAGAAAGAGATACGCAGTATTTT.

The chain recombines TRBV14 with TRBJ2-7, with 9 nucleotides matching TRBD1. Looked up from germline, CDR1 is SGHDN and CDR2 is FVKESK. The V gene end was trimmed by 2 bases and the J gene end by 3 bases; junction bases not matched to a gene: 5. The CDR3 spans 15 residues. The CDR3, as DNA: TGTGCCAGCAGCCAATTTGAGACAGGGGGCTACGAGCAGTACTTC. Protein product: CASSQFETGGYEQYF.

V gene TRBV4-1 combines with J gene TRBJ2-2; possibly TRBD2 for D (6 bases). The CDR3 runs 16 residues. Trimming removed 0 bases at V and 6 bases at J, with 14 bases between. Germline V gene lookup returns CDR1 MGHRA and CDR2 YSYEKL. CDR3 DNA: TGCGCCAGCAGCCAAGAAACCAGCGGGTATTCCGGGGAGCTGTTTTTT. Protein: CASSQETSGYSGELFF.

The table lists this clone with a count of one. The chain is built from TRBV19 and TRBJ1-5; unclear D gene. The germline V gene encodes CDR1 LNHDA and CDR2 SQIVND (reference sequence). V was shortened by 6 bases and J by 5 bases, with 8 bases between the two germline ends. There are 12 residues in the CDR3. The CDR3 sequence is CASRFPYQPQHF. CDR3 coding DNA: TGTGCCAGTAGGTTTCCCTATCAGCCCCAGCATTTT.

The V and J genes are TRBV6-5 and TRBJ2-7; 10 nucleotides align to TRBD2. CDR1 is MNHEY and CDR2 is SVGAGI in the germline V gene. J was trimmed by 7 bases and V by 7 bases; bases with no gene match: 13. The length of the CDR3 is 15 residues. CDR3 region: CASTRGAGGPGEQYF. In DNA form, the CDR3 reads TGTGCCAGCACCCGGGGAGCGGGAGGGCCGGGGGAGCAGTACTTC.

The chain joins TRBV6-5 to TRBJ1-4; D perhaps matches TRBD1 (5 bases). V was shortened by 5 bases and J by 8 bases, with 12 bases between the two germline ends. Germline V gives CDR1 MNHEY, CDR2 SVGAGI. This CDR3 spans 13 amino acids. The CDR3 DNA is TGTGCCAGCAGTAAAGTCGCAGGGGAAAAACTGTTTTTT. Translating it yields CASSKVAGEKLFF.

V is TRBV6-1 and J is TRBJ1-1; 7 nucleotides agree with TRBD1. The V segment lost 1 base and the J segment 5 bases; nucleotides outside the gene matches: 4. The V gene's germline CDR1 is MNHNS and CDR2 SASEGT. The CDR3 is made up of 14 amino acids. In nucleotides, the CDR3 is TGTGCCAGCAGTGAAGGACAGGGCGAGACTGAAGCTTTCTTT. It specifies CASSEGQGETEAFF.

The chain combines TRBV14 with TRBJ2-2; D unresolved. Germline CDR1 SGHDN, CDR2 FVKESK. V was trimmed by 1 base and J by 6 bases, leaving 15 bases between them. This CDR3 contains 16 residues. The CDR3 DNA follows: TGTGCCAGCAGCCAAGGGGCCCGGTTTATCGCCGGGGAGCTGTTTTTT. Its protein product is CASSQGARFIAGELFF.

This rearrangement joins TRBV5-4 to TRBJ2-5, with 8 bases fitting TRBD2. Losses at the gene ends were 3 bases for V and 5 bases for J; bases not matched to a gene: 6. The CDR3 sequence is 14 residues long. CDR1 SGHNT and CDR2 YYREEE come from the germline V gene (reference sequence). CDR3: CASSYGLAPETQYF. For the CDR3, the DNA is TGTGCCAGCAGCTACGGACTAGCTCCGGAGACCCAGTACTTC.

CDR3 loop: CAWSLGTYEQYF. In nucleotides, the CDR3 is TGTGCCTGGAGTTTGGGGACTTACGAGCAGTACTTC. The rearrangement joins TRBV30 to TRBJ2-7; perhaps TRBD2 as D (6 bases). CDR1 and CDR2 (germline): GTSNPN, SVGIG (reference sequence). The CDR3 has 12 residues. Trimming cost V 2 bases and J 4 bases, with 9 bases left between them.

The rearrangement joins TRBV19 to TRBJ1-6, with D uncertain. Trimming removed 7 bases from V and 9 bases from J, with 13 bases in between. CDR3 size: 13 residues. Germline values: CDR1 LNHDA, CDR2 SQIVND (reference sequence). In DNA, the CDR3 is TGTGCCAGTAACAGTAAGAGGGCTTCACCCCTCCACTTT. The encoded protein is CASNSKRASPLHF.

The chain uses TRBV11-2 and TRBJ2-5; 7 bases align to TRBD2. Unmatched junction bases numbered 13, after V lost 4 bases and J lost 2 bases. The length of the CDR3 is 17 residues. CDR1 and CDR2 from the germline V gene are SGHAT and FQNNGV. CDR3 residues: CASSSRIRDYPQETQYF. CDR3 in DNA: TGTGCCAGCAGCTCCCGAATACGGGACTACCCTCAAGAGACCCAGTACTTC.

This clone appeared a few times. J is TRBJ1-1 and V is TRBV4-1; 9 bases are shared with TRBD1. CDR3 size: 17 residues. V gave up 4 bases and J gave up 5 bases; unmatched junction bases: 14. Looked up from germline, CDR1 is MGHRA and CDR2 is YSYEKL. As DNA, the CDR3 is TGCGCCAGCAGCCCGAACCCGGGACAGGGAGGAAGGACTGAAGCTTTCTTT. It yields the protein CASSPNPGQGGRTEAFF.

The chain employs TRBV6-4 and TRBJ2-2, with D hard to call. Germline values: CDR1 MRHNA, CDR2 SNTAGT. Trimming left V 4 bases short and J 5 bases short, with 8 bases between. The CDR3 runs 13 residues. The CDR3 protein is CASSATETGELFF. CDR3 in DNA: TGTGCCAGCAGTGCCACTGAAACCGGGGAGCTGTTTTTT.

The chain employs TRBV5-6 and TRBJ2-7, with TRBD1 matching 10 bases. V was clipped by 4 bases and J by 5 bases; unmatched bases: 6. The CDR3 extends over 14 amino acids. Germline V gene data show CDR1 as SGHDT and CDR2 as YYEEEE. This chain's CDR3 is CASSTGQGIDEQYF. CDR3 in DNA: TGTGCCAGCAGCACGGGACAGGGGATTGACGAGCAGTACTTC. The entire variable domain, with the rest obtained from reference TRBV5-6 and TRBJ2-7, is as follows: DAGVTQSPTHLIKTRGQQVTLRCSPKSGHDTVSWYQQALGQGPQFIFQYYEEEERQRGNFPDRFSGHQFPNYSSELNVNALLLGDSALYLCASSTGQGIDEQYFGPGTRLTVT.

This chain connects TRBV30 to TRBJ2-1; 7 nucleotides align to TRBD2. From germline, CDR1 is GTSNPN and CDR2 SVGIG (reference sequence). This CDR3 is 14 amino acids long. V shed 4 bases and J 5 bases; nucleotides not matched to a gene: 8. The CDR3 protein is CAWIKSGIDNEQFF. In nucleotides, the CDR3 is TGTGCCTGGATTAAGAGCGGGATTGACAATGAGCAGTTCTTC.

The V call is TRBV9, the J call TRBJ1-3; D not resolved. Germline V lookup: CDR1 SGDLS, CDR2 YYNGEE. CDR3 length: 15 amino acids. The germline V and J ends were trimmed by 3 bases and 0 bases, with 10 bases remaining between them. CDR3 sequence: CASSDQAFSGNTIYF. In nucleotides, the CDR3 is TGTGCCAGCAGCGACCAGGCTTTCTCTGGAAACACCATATATTTT.

The chain employs TRBV4-1 and TRBJ1-1; D gene uncertain. The CDR3 sequence is 14 residues long. Per the germline V gene, CDR1 is MGHRA and CDR2 is YSYEKL. Trimming shortened V by 0 bases and J by 8 bases, and 13 bases separated the two germline ends. This CDR3 reads CASSQDLKAAEAFF. CDR3 in DNA: TGCGCCAGCAGCCAAGATCTGAAGGCGGCAGAAGCTTTCTTT.

The CDR3 DNA follows: TGTGCTAGTGGTCCCGGGAGCGGGAGGGACACAGATACGCAGTATTTT. This sequence encodes CASGPGSGRDTDTQYF. The rearrangement joins TRBV12-5 to TRBJ2-3; 10 bases are a match to TRBD2. The CDR3 sequence is 16 residues long. Germline CDR1 and CDR2: LGHNT and FRNRAP. V lost 5 bases to trimming and J lost 2 bases; unmatched junction nucleotides: 7.

This chain uses TRBV12-5 with TRBJ2-3; D remains ambiguous. This CDR3 comprises 13 residues. Trimming took off 7 bases at V and 0 bases at J, with 8 bases between the two ends. Germline V gives CDR1 LGHNT, CDR2 FRNRAP. The CDR3 region has the DNA TGTGCTAGTGCGACTGATAGCACAGATACGCAGTATTTT. Protein sequence: CASATDSTDTQYF.

The rearrangement uses TRBV19 and TRBJ1-6; 7 bases match TRBD1. The germline CDR1 and CDR2 sequences are LNHDA and SQIVND (reference sequence). The CDR3 is 15 residues long. The V segment lost 1 base and the J segment 10 bases; nucleotides outside the gene matches: 7. CDR3 residues: CASSIAGRGNSPLHF. The CDR3, as DNA: TGTGCCAGTAGTATAGCTGGCAGGGGGAACTCACCCCTCCACTTT.

The chain joins TRBV7-9 to TRBJ2-2, with D maybe TRBD2 (6 bases). Germline lookup yields CDR1 SEHNR and CDR2 FQNEAQ (reference sequence). CDR3 length: 15 residues. V was cut by 1 base and J by 6 bases, with 12 bases left in between. CDR3 sequence: CASSLVAGSSGELFF. The CDR3 region has the DNA TGTGCCAGCAGCTTAGTGGCGGGATCTTCCGGGGAGCTGTTTTTT.